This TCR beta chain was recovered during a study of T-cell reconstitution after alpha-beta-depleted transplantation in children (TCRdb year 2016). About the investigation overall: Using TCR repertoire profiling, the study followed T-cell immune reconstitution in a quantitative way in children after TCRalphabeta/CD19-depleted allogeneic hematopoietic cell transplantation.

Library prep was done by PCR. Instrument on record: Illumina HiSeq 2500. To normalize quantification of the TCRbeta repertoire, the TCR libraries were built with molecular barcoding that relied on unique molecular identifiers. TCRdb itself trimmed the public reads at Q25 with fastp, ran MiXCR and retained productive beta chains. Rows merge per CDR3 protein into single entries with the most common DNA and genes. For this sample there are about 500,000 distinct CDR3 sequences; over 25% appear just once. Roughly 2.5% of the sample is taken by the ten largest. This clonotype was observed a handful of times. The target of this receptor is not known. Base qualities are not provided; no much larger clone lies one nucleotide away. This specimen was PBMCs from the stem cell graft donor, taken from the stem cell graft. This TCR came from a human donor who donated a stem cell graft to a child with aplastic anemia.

CDR3 reads: CASSTGSGVTEAFF. The nucleotides read TGTGCCAGCAGCACAGGGAGCGGGGTGACTGAAGCTTTCTTT. The chain is assembled from TRBV7-9 and TRBJ1-1; the D gene is possibly TRBD1, with 6 bases matching. V lost 5 bases and J lost 5 bases; the stretch between them is 15 bases long. CDR1 and CDR2, looked up from the germline V gene (reference sequence), are SEHNR and FQNEAQ. The CDR3 goes from the cysteine to the phenylalanine over 14 residues. Just the 42-base CDR3 DNA is kept, in frame starting at base 1.